These 14 T cell receptor beta chains came from one sample sequenced in a study of T cells expressing NK-cell markers. TCRdb re-called the 5' RACE reads; one entry per CDR3 protein, DNA not given. This sample's clone table lists roughly 150,000 distinct CDR3 sequences. Sequenced material: blood T cells: a sorted CD56 or NKG2C T cell subset, CD4+ or CD8+ T cells, or bulk PBMC T cells (not recorded which). These receptor sequences come from a man between 18 and 69 years old in good health.

The V call is TRBV7-9, the J call TRBJ1-6; TCRdb outputs TRBD1, but without DNA this stays unchecked. Per the germline V gene, CDR1 is SEHNR and CDR2 is FQNEAQ (reference sequence). This CDR3 has 15 amino acids. The CDR3 here is CASSLWDRGVSPLHF.

This rearrangement joins TRBV4-1 to TRBJ1-1; no DNA is available, so the TRBD1 call from TCRdb remains unchecked. CDR1 is MGHRA, CDR2 YSYEKL, per germline. The CDR3 loop spans 15 amino acids. This chain's CDR3 is CASSQEGTGRAEAFF.

V gene TRBV20-1 combines with J gene TRBJ2-3. Germline CDR1 reads DFQATT; CDR2 reads SNEGSKA (reference sequence). The CDR3 contains 15 residues. The CDR3 sequence is CSARDLSTSTDTQYF.

The chain has TRBV6-6 and TRBJ2-1. CDR1 is MNHNY and CDR2 is SVGAGI in the germline V gene (reference sequence). The CDR3 loop spans 13 amino acids. The CDR3 here is CASSYSTTNEQFF.

The chain uses TRBV10-2 and TRBJ1-1. Germline V lookup: CDR1 WSHSY, CDR2 SAAADI. The CDR3 is made up of 15 amino acids. CDR3 sequence reads: CASSALGRGNTEAFF.

This chain links TRBV28 with TRBJ2-1; the D call from TCRdb, TRBD1, cannot be confirmed without DNA. The CDR3 has 15 amino acids. Per the germline V gene, CDR1 is MDHEN and CDR2 is SYDVKM. The CDR3 protein is CASNPRGYTYNEQFF.

V and J are TRBV29-1 and TRBJ1-3; TCRdb gives TRBD1 as the D gene, but with no DNA this cannot be confirmed. Germline values: CDR1 SQVTM, CDR2 ANQGSEA. The CDR3 contains 15 residues. The CDR3 is CSVVGWGADGNTIYF.

The genes are TRBV7-9 and TRBJ2-4; as DNA is missing, the TRBD1 call by TCRdb cannot be tested. The germline CDR1 and CDR2 sequences are SEHNR and FQNEAQ (reference sequence). The CDR3 consists of 16 residues. This CDR3 is CASSGYRSMGGDIQYF.

The chain has TRBV19 and TRBJ1-1; the TCRdb D gene call, TRBD1, has no DNA to confirm it. Germline CDR1 and CDR2: LNHDA and SQIVND (reference sequence). The CDR3 covers 14 residues. CDR3 residues: CASSMTAMNTEAFF.

CDR3 in amino acids: CASSGFATPQETQYF. This chain uses TRBV2 with TRBJ2-5. This CDR3 contains 15 residues. Germline V lookup: CDR1 SNHLY, CDR2 FYNNEI.

The chain joins TRBV5-1 to TRBJ2-3; checking the TCRdb D call of TRBD2 is not possible without DNA. The CDR3 length is 16 residues. The germline V gene encodes CDR1 SGHRS and CDR2 YFSETQ. CDR3 protein: CASSSLLAGVADTQYF. Full variable domain (outside the CDR3, taken from reference TRBV5-1 and TRBJ2-3): KAGVTQTPRYLIKTRGQQVTLSCSPISGHRSVSWYQQTPGQGLQFLFEYFSETQRNKGNFPGRFSGRQFSNSRSEMNVSTLELGDSALYLCASSSLLAGVADTQYFGPGTRLTVL.

The rearrangement joins TRBV12-3 or TRBV12-4 to TRBJ2-3; TCRdb picks TRBD1, but there is no DNA to check that call. There are 16 residues in the CDR3. The CDR3 spells CASSSKPTGGTDTQYF.

V is TRBV30 and J is TRBJ2-1; TCRdb's D gene call, TRBD2, goes unchecked for lack of DNA. Germline loops: CDR1 GTSNPN, CDR2 SVGIG (reference sequence). This CDR3 contains 14 residues. This CDR3 reads CAWSVGLDRNEQFF. Supplemented by reference TRBV30 and TRBJ2-1, the full variable domain reads SQTIHQWPATLVQPVGSPLSLECTVEGTSNPNLYWYRQAAGRGLQLLFYSVGIGQISSEVPQNLSASRPQDRQFILSSKKLLLSDSGFYLCAWSVGLDRNEQFFGPGTRLTVL.

The chain recombines TRBV7-9 with TRBJ2-6. The V gene's germline CDR1 is SEHNR and CDR2 FQNEAQ (reference sequence). The CDR3 runs 13 residues. Here the CDR3 reads CASSLAGANVLTF.